Listed below are T cell receptor beta chains from one sample, sequenced in a study of cytomegalovirus exposure and HLA in healthy donors. Sequencing was performed with immunoSEQ multiplex PCR; in TCRdb, only in-frame clones are kept and a portion is missing. Here the sample spans over 100,000 clones, over 60% being singletons. Sequencing was done on a sample of PBMCs. These receptor sequences come from a woman under 40 in good health and CMV-seronegative. The CDR3 runs from the conserved cysteine through the conserved F or W. D genes are given only for firm matches. Not every row has a clone size; where given, it reads once, few, many or a size class.

TRBD2	TRBJ2-5	15	TRBV2	-	CASGIGTSGRETQYF	TGTGCCAGCGGGATCGGGACTAGCGGGCGGGAGACCCAGTACTTC
TRBD2	TRBJ2-7	17	TRBV4-1	-	CASSQDGTSGRFGEQYF	TGCGCCAGCAGCCAGGACGGGACTAGCGGGAGGTTTGGCGAGCAGTACTTC
TRBD2	TRBJ2-3	15	TRBV11-2	few	CASSLPAGGLTTQYF	TGTGCCAGCAGCTTGCCAGCGGGAGGGCTTACTACGCAGTATTTT
TRBD2	TRBJ2-7	15	TRBV6-6	-	CASSNDRTSGYEQYF	TGTGCCAGCTCAAACGATAGGACTAGCGGGTACGAGCAGTACTTC
-	TRBJ2-7	17	TRBV7-8	-	CASSLDRVGGSSYEQYF	TGTGCCAGCAGCCTCGATAGAGTAGGGGGAAGCTCCTACGAGCAGTACTTC
TRBD2	TRBJ2-1	17	TRBV5-6	-	CASSLTSGGSSYNEQFF	TGTGCCAGCAGTTTGACTAGCGGGGGGAGCTCCTACAATGAGCAGTTCTTC
-	TRBJ2-5	11	TRBV19	-	CATMYQETQYF	TGTGCCACTATGTACCAAGAGACCCAGTACTTC
-	TRBJ1-1	12	TRBV12-5	-	CASGFTRGEAFF	TGTGCTAGTGGTTTTACCAGGGGTGAAGCTTTCTTT
TRBD2	TRBJ2-1	14	TRBV6-4	-	CASSASGADNEQFF	TGTGCCAGCAGCGCTAGCGGCGCCGACAATGAGCAGTTCTTC
-	TRBJ1-5	15	TRBV15	-	CATSRVPGGNQPQHF	TGTGCCACCAGCAGAGTACCGGGAGGCAATCAGCCCCAGCATTTT
TRBD2	TRBJ2-1	17	TRBV28	-	CATQGGLAGELGNEQFF	TGTGCCACTCAAGGGGGACTAGCGGGAGAGTTGGGCAATGAGCAGTTCTTC
TRBD1	TRBJ1-1	15	TRBV5-4	once	CASSLPGTENTEAFF	TGTGCCAGCAGCTTACCCGGGACAGAGAACACTGAAGCTTTCTTT
-	TRBJ2-7	14	TRBV7-2	-	CASSLGAGSYEQYF	TGTGCCAGCAGCTTAGGGGCAGGCTCCTACGAGCAGTACTTC
-	TRBJ1-1	16	TRBV5-8	-	CASSSTVPYPNTEAFF	TGTGCCAGCAGCTCCACAGTGCCCTACCCCAACACTGAAGCTTTCTTT
TRBD1	TRBJ2-7	13	TRBV28	-	CASSSDRGGEQYF	TGTGCCAGCAGTTCGGACAGGGGGGGTGAGCAGTACTTC
TRBD2	TRBJ2-2	16	TRBV9	-	CASSRTIAGGTGELFF	TGTGCCAGCAGCCGTACTATAGCGGGAGGGACCGGGGAGCTGTTTTTT
-	TRBJ1-1	16	TRBV6-5	-	CASSYPQGLMNTEAFF	TGTGCCAGCAGTTACCCCCAGGGCTTAATGAACACTGAAGCTTTCTTT
TRBD1	TRBJ2-3	15	TRBV7-6	-	CASSDPGQRTDTQYF	TGTGCCAGCAGCGATCCGGGACAGAGAACAGATACGCAGTATTTT
-	TRBJ1-1	18	TRBV28	-	CASSPFTSVLRVPTEAFF	TGTGCCAGCAGCCCTTTTACCTCGGTCCTACGGGTCCCCACTGAAGCTTTCTTT
-	TRBJ1-6	15	TRBV25-1	-	CASSELQGSNSPLHF	TGTGCCAGCAGTGAATTGCAGGGTAGTAATTCACCCCTCCACTTT
-	TRBJ1-5	13	TRBV6-5	-	CASTGGRNQPQHF	TGTGCCAGCACCGGAGGACGAAATCAGCCCCAGCATTTT
TRBD1	TRBJ2-7	15	TRBV6-1	once	CASSAGTGGSYEQYF	TGTGCCAGCAGTGCCGGGACAGGGGGCTCATACGAGCAGTACTTC
-	TRBJ1-2	13	TRBV27	-	CASSLARNSGYTF	TGTGCCAGCAGTTTAGCAAGGAATAGCGGCTACACCTTC
-	TRBJ1-4	14	TRBV27	-	CASSQGRGNEKLFF	TGTGCCAGCAGTCAGGGGAGGGGAAATGAAAAACTGTTTTTT
-	TRBJ1-2	15	TRBV2	-	CASSEGVEGIGGYTF	TGTGCCAGCAGTGAGGGAGTAGAAGGGATTGGTGGCTACACCTTC
-	TRBJ2-1	15	TRBV18	-	CASSPGGTVYNEQFF	TGTGCCAGCTCACCTGGCGGGACAGTGTACAATGAGCAGTTCTTC
-	TRBJ2-3	14	TRBV6-5	-	CASSSGLSTDTQYF	TGTGCCAGCAGTTCAGGACTCAGCACAGATACGCAGTATTTT
-	TRBJ1-4	13	TRBV30	-	CAWSVGTNEKLFF	TGTGCCTGGAGTGTTGGCACGAATGAAAAACTGTTTTTT
-	TRBJ1-2	14	TRBV7-2	-	CASSPRGGYYGHTF	TGTGCCAGCAGCCCCCGCGGGGGGTACTATGGCCACACCTTC
-	TRBJ1-5	14	TRBV4-1	-	CASSQAQPNQPQHF	TGCGCCAGCAGCCAAGCACAGCCCAATCAGCCCCAGCATTTT
-	TRBJ1-1	17	TRBV7-2	-	CASSLPFLQGLNTEAFF	TGTGCCAGCAGCTTGCCATTCTTACAGGGCTTGAACACTGAAGCTTTCTTT
-	TRBJ1-4	16	TRBV6-1	few	CASSEAGVRINEKLFF	TGTGCCAGCAGTGAAGCGGGAGTCCGGATTAATGAAAAACTGTTTTTT
TRBD1	TRBJ1-2	14	TRBV11-2	-	CASSLRQGGFGYTF	TGTGCCAGCAGCCTGAGACAGGGCGGATTTGGCTACACCTTC
TRBD2	TRBJ2-2	17	TRBV28	-	CASSLFPGGPGTGELFF	TGTGCCAGCAGTTTATTTCCGGGAGGGCCCGGCACCGGGGAGCTGTTTTTT
-	TRBJ2-7	16	TRBV21-1	-	CASTQRPGQGNPEQYF	TGTGCCAGCACCCAAAGACCGGGACAGGGCAACCCGGAGCAGTACTTC
-	TRBJ1-2	14	TRBV27	-	CASSFSGKGDGYTF	TGTGCCAGCAGTTTTTCTGGGAAAGGGGATGGCTACACCTTC
-	TRBJ1-1	13	TRBV5-6	-	CASAPFMNTEAFF	TGTGCCAGCGCGCCCTTCATGAACACTGAAGCTTTCTTT
-	TRBJ2-1	17	TRBV4-3	-	CASSQSKSGGSYNEQFF	TGCGCCAGCAGCCAAAGTAAGAGCGGCGGCTCCTACAATGAGCAGTTCTTC
-	TRBJ2-1	15	TRBV5-1	-	CASSPALSMGSEQFF	TGCGCCAGCAGTCCGGCCCTCTCTATGGGGAGTGAGCAGTTCTTC
TRBD1	TRBJ1-1	13	TRBV5-1	few	CASSPGQGLRAFF	TGCGCCAGCAGCCCGGGACAGGGCTTGCGAGCTTTCTTT
-	TRBJ2-7	12	TRBV14	-	CASSPRADEQYF	TGTGCCAGCAGCCCCAGGGCCGACGAGCAGTACTTC
-	TRBJ1-2	14	TRBV5-1	-	CASSLEAGGGGYTF	TGCGCCAGCAGCTTGGAGGCAGGTGGAGGTGGCTACACCTTC
TRBD1	TRBJ2-1	16	TRBV19	few	CASSPMGQGAYNEQFF	TGTGCCAGTAGCCCTATGGGACAGGGGGCCTACAATGAGCAGTTCTTC
TRBD1	TRBJ2-1	15	TRBV15	-	CATSRDRGPYNEQFF	TGTGCCACCAGCAGAGACAGGGGGCCCTACAATGAGCAGTTCTTC
TRBD1	TRBJ1-4	16	TRBV28	few	CASSQTGRTTNEKLFF	TGTGCCAGCAGTCAGACAGGGCGTACAACTAATGAAAAACTGTTTTTT
-	TRBJ1-2	14	TRBV2	-	CASSERQLGYGYTF	TGTGCCAGCAGTGAGAGGCAGCTGGGCTATGGCTACACCTTC
-	TRBJ2-3	14	TRBV25-1	-	CASSEYAGTDTQYF	TGTGCCAGCAGTGAATACGCAGGGACAGATACGCAGTATTTT
TRBD2	TRBJ2-1	16	TRBV4-1	few	CASSLGWGREGNEQFF	TGCGCCAGCAGCCTCGGATGGGGGCGGGAGGGCAATGAGCAGTTCTTC
TRBD1	TRBJ2-7	8	TRBV5-8	few	CASSPGGF	TGTGCCAGCAGTCCAGGGGGATTC